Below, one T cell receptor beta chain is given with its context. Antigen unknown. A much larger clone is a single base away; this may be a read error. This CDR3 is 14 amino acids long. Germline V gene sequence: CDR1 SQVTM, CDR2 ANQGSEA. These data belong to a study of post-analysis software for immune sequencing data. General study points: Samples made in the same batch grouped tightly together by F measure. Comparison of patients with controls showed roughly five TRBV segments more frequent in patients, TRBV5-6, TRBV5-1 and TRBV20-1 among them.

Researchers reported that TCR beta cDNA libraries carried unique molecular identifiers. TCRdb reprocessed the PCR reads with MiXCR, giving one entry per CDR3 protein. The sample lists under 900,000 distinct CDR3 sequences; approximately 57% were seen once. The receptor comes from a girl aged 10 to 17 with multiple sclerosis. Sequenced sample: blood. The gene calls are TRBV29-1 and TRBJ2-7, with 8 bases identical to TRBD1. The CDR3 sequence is CGAMGQASSYEQYF. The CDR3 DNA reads TGCGGCGCAATGGGACAGGCAAGCTCCTACGAGCAGTACTTC.